Each of the 32 T cell receptor beta chains below was sequenced from the same sample in a study of cytomegalovirus exposure and HLA in healthy donors. Researchers ran the PCR with 60 Vbeta and 13 Jbeta primers. Repertoires were generated with immunoSEQ multiplex PCR, while TCRdb's copy carries only in-frame clones and drops some. The sample comprises over 150,000 clones, 55% to 80% of which are singletons, and 4.5% rests with the top ten. The sequenced material came from PBMCs. The source of these receptors is a woman between 18 and 29 years old in good health and CMV-seropositive.

This clone has only a few counts. The V and J genes are TRBV9 and TRBJ2-7, with D perhaps TRBD1 (6 bases). Germline loops: CDR1 SGDLS, CDR2 YYNGEE. CDR3 length: 13 amino acids. The V end lost 3 bases, the J end lost 5 bases, and 12 bases lay between the germline ends. The CDR3 DNA reads as TGTGCCAGCAGCGAAACACAGGGAAACGAGCAGTACTTC. It encodes CASSETQGNEQYF.

The chain recombines TRBV15 with TRBJ1-5; TRBD1 agrees at 7 bases. V gave up 0 bases and J gave up 7 bases; unmatched junction bases: 9. This CDR3 is built from 16 residues. CDR1 and CDR2 from the germline V gene are LNHNV and YYDKDF (reference sequence). The CDR3 spells CATSRDGGQSWQPQHF. The CDR3 bases are TGTGCCACCAGCAGAGATGGGGGACAGTCATGGCAGCCCCAGCATTTT.

The rearrangement uses TRBV19 and TRBJ1-5, with 9 bases identical to TRBD1. Germline trimming cut 4 bases from V and 4 bases from J; bases unmatched to any gene: 5. CDR1 is LNHDA and CDR2 is SQIVND in the germline V gene (reference sequence). CDR3 length: 15 residues. CDR3 loop: CASSTRGQGNQPQHF. For the CDR3, the DNA is TGTGCCAGTAGTACCCGGGGACAGGGAAATCAGCCCCAGCATTTT.

The chain uses TRBV27 and TRBJ1-5; D perhaps matches TRBD1 (5 bases). Trimming left V 3 bases short and J 3 bases short, with 9 bases between. The CDR3 runs 14 residues. The germline V gene encodes CDR1 MNHEY and CDR2 SMNVEV (reference sequence). As DNA, the CDR3 is TGTGCCAGCAGTTTCGGGGGACCCAATCAGCCCCAGCATTTT. Its translation: CASSFGGPNQPQHF.

The chain uses TRBV7-2 and TRBJ2-3, with 12 bases matching TRBD2. Germline values: CDR1 SGHTA, CDR2 FQGNSA. The CDR3 sequence is 16 residues long. After removal of 1 base from V and 4 bases from J, the junction contained 3 bases not matched to a gene. The CDR3 protein is CASSLGLAGGPDTQYF. The CDR3, as DNA: TGTGCCAGCAGCTTAGGTCTAGCGGGGGGGCCAGATACGCAGTATTTT.

This rearrangement joins TRBV29-1 to TRBJ2-2; 8 bases match TRBD1. This CDR3 is built from 14 residues. Per the germline V gene, CDR1 is SQVTM and CDR2 is ANQGSEA. Losses at the gene ends were 2 bases for V and 3 bases for J; bases not matched to a gene: 2. The chain's CDR3 is CSVEIRGHTGELFF. The CDR3 DNA reads as TGCAGCGTTGAAATCAGGGGGCACACCGGGGAGCTGTTTTTT.

The chain joins TRBV7-6 to TRBJ1-5; D not certain. The V end lost 1 base, the J end lost 5 bases, and 12 bases lay between the germline ends. The CDR3 contains 15 residues. Germline V gene sequence: CDR1 SGHVS, CDR2 FNYEAQ. The CDR3 protein is CASSLGPGGDQPQHF. CDR3 DNA sequence: TGTGCCAGCAGCTTAGGACCCGGAGGAGATCAGCCCCAGCATTTT. Complete variable domain (other parts from reference TRBV7-6 and TRBJ1-5): GAGVSQSPRYKVTKRGQDVALRCDPISGHVSLYWYRQALGQGPEFLTYFNYEAQQDKSGLPNDRFSAERPEGSISTLTIQRTEQRDSAMYRCASSLGPGGDQPQHFGDGTRLSIL.

The chain has TRBV27 and TRBJ1-1; TRBD1 might be the D (6 bases). Trimming pared 1 base from V and 11 bases from J, leaving 20 bases between. This CDR3 contains 15 residues. CDR1 and CDR2 (germline): MNHEY, SMNVEV (reference sequence). The CDR3, as DNA: TGTGCCAGCAGTTTATTGGGGGGGCTAGGGGGTAGGGCTTTCTTT. It translates to CASSLLGGLGGRAFF.

In its sample, this clone was seen once. V usage is TRBV11-2 and J usage is TRBJ1-2; 7 positions match TRBD1. Trimming removed 0 bases from V and 6 bases from J; junction bases left unmatched: 4. Germline CDR1 is SGHAT and CDR2 is FQNNGV. This CDR3 has 14 residues. CDR3 sequence reads: CASSLDVGQDGYTF. In DNA, the CDR3 is TGTGCCAGCAGCTTAGACGTCGGACAGGATGGCTACACCTTC.

The chain employs TRBV9 and TRBJ2-1; weak D call: TRBD2 (6 bases). Trimming stripped 4 bases from V and 9 bases from J, with 11 bases between. CDR3 size: 12 residues. CDR1 SGDLS and CDR2 YYNGEE come from the germline V gene. CDR3 amino acids: CASSTTSSEQFF. The CDR3 DNA sequence: TGTGCCAGCAGCACTACTAGCTCTGAGCAGTTCTTC. Variable domain in full (rest from reference TRBV9 and TRBJ2-1): DSGVTQTPKHLITATGQRVTLRCSPRSGDLSVYWYQQSLDQGLQFLIQYYNGEERAKGNILERFSAQQFPDLHSELNLSSLELGDSALYFCASSTTSSEQFFGPGTRLTVL.

This clone came up a few times. V usage is TRBV6-5 and J usage is TRBJ2-3; TRBD2 agrees at 7 bases. Germline V lookup: CDR1 MNHEY, CDR2 SVGAGI. The V segment lost 0 bases and the J segment 1 base; nucleotides outside the gene matches: 4. The CDR3 loop spans 16 amino acids. The CDR3: CASSYSYRGGTDTQYF. CDR3 nucleotide sequence: TGTGCCAGCAGTTACTCTTACCGGGGGGGCACAGATACGCAGTATTTT.

J is TRBJ2-5 and V is TRBV7-6; 10 bases line up with TRBD1. Germline CDR1 SGHVS, CDR2 FNYEAQ. The trim removed 0 bases at V and 5 bases at J, leaving 6 bases unmatched. This CDR3 is 16 amino acids long. CDR3 sequence reads: CASSLARGQGLETQYF. Here the CDR3 DNA reads TGTGCCAGCAGCTTAGCGAGGGGACAGGGGCTGGAGACCCAGTACTTC. The entire variable domain, with the rest obtained from reference TRBV7-6 and TRBJ2-5, is as follows: GAGVSQSPRYKVTKRGQDVALRCDPISGHVSLYWYRQALGQGPEFLTYFNYEAQQDKSGLPNDRFSAERPEGSISTLTIQRTEQRDSAMYRCASSLARGQGLETQYFGPGTRLLVL.

This clone was seen a handful of times. At one boundary the junction diverges from the germline segment, which might be a read error. The rearrangement uses TRBV6-1 and TRBJ2-7; 11 bases map to TRBD1. Germline V gives CDR1 MNHNS, CDR2 SASEGT. The CDR3 has 14 amino acids. The CDR3 reads CASSEGGQGGRMNF. The CDR3 region has the DNA TGTGCCAGCAGTGAAGGGGGACAGGGGGGGAGGATGAACTTC.

The V and J genes are TRBV19 and TRBJ1-4, with D tentatively TRBD1 (5 bases). The V end was cut by 3 bases, the J end by 7 bases, with 15 bases between. This CDR3 has 15 residues. Germline CDR1 reads LNHDA; CDR2 reads SQIVND (reference sequence). CDR3 DNA: TGTGCCAGTAGTATTTCCCGCCAGGGTGGTGAAAAACTGTTTTTT. It yields the protein CASSISRQGGEKLFF.

The chain couples TRBV30 to TRBJ2-1; 8 nucleotides line up with TRBD2. The CDR3 is 16 amino acids. Germline V lookup: CDR1 GTSNPN, CDR2 SVGIG (reference sequence). V lost 2 bases to trimming and J lost 1 base; unmatched junction nucleotides: 7. Here the CDR3 DNA reads TGTGCCTGGAGTCCGGGACTAGATGTTTCCTACAATGAGCAGTTCTTC. It specifies CAWSPGLDVSYNEQFF.

The chain recombines TRBV2 with TRBJ2-7; 7 bases are shared with TRBD2. From germline, CDR1 is SNHLY and CDR2 FYNNEI. V trimming: 3 bases; J trimming: 4 bases; junction bases outside the gene matches: 3. This CDR3 is 13 amino acids long. This CDR3 is CASSDLAEYEQYF. CDR3 nucleotides: TGTGCCAGCAGTGACCTAGCGGAGTACGAGCAGTACTTC.

This chain links TRBV19 with TRBJ1-4, with 7 bases that match TRBD1. Germline lookup yields CDR1 LNHDA and CDR2 SQIVND (reference sequence). The CDR3 runs to 13 residues. V dropped 10 bases and J dropped 3; count of bases not matched to a gene: 5. The CDR3 sequence is CATRGQPNEKLFF. CDR3 nucleotides: TGTGCCACCCGGGGACAGCCTAATGAAAAACTGTTTTTT.

In its sample, this clone was seen a few times. The chain employs TRBV18 and TRBJ2-7; 10 bases align to TRBD2. Germline V gene data show CDR1 as KGHSH and CDR2 as LQKENI. This CDR3 region has 14 residues. V was pared by 4 bases and J by 5 bases, with 5 bases of the junction left unmatched. This CDR3 reads CASSLRTSGDEQYF. In DNA, the CDR3 is TGTGCCAGCTCACTTCGGACTAGCGGCGACGAGCAGTACTTC. The full variable domain, completed using reference TRBV18 and TRBJ2-7, is NAGVMQNPRHLVRRRGQEARLRCSPMKGHSHVYWYRQLPEEGLKFMVYLQKENIIDESGMPKERFSAEFPKEGPSILRIQQVVRGDSAAYFCASSLRTSGDEQYFGPGTRLTVT.

A single count supports this clone. The chain couples TRBV7-8 to TRBJ2-7; TRBD1 matches at 11 bases. The CDR3 has 15 residues. Germline CDR1 SGHVS, CDR2 FQNEAQ. V lost 6 bases, J lost 2 bases, and 6 bases stayed unmatched. The CDR3 reads CASRFGQGATYEQYF. The CDR3 coding sequence is TGTGCCAGCAGGTTTGGACAGGGGGCCACCTACGAGCAGTACTTC.

The rearrangement joins TRBV9 to TRBJ2-1, with D perhaps matching TRBD2 (6 bases). V was cut by 4 bases and J by 5 bases, with 22 bases left in between. CDR1 SGDLS and CDR2 YYNGEE come from the germline V gene. This CDR3 is built from 17 residues. DNA of the CDR3: TGTGCCAGCAGCTCCGAAGCGGTACTAGGAGGGGACAATGAGCAGTTCTTC. Translating gives CASSSEAVLGGDNEQFF.

The V call is TRBV4-1, the J call TRBJ1-5; a weak D match, TRBD1 (6 bases). This CDR3 contains 16 residues. V was cut by 1 base and J by 0 bases, with 10 bases left in between. In germline, CDR1 is MGHRA, CDR2 YSYEKL. The CDR3 bases are TGCGCCAGCAGCCAAGGGACAGCCTATAGCAATCAGCCCCAGCATTTT. The encoded protein is CASSQGTAYSNQPQHF.

The chain links TRBV21-1 to TRBJ2-5; TRBD1 is taken as the D call from the table, unchecked against the DNA. TRBV21-1 is given as a pseudogene. The CDR3 spans 14 residues. CDR3 in amino acids: CASSKDPRAETQYF. The DNA for the CDR3 is TGTGCCAGCAGCAAAGATCCCAGGGCAGAGACCCAGTACTTC.

The sample holds a few counts of this clone. The gene calls are TRBV5-1 and TRBJ2-7; 13 bases match TRBD2. This CDR3 contains 16 residues. Germline V lookup: CDR1 SGHRS, CDR2 YFSETQ. V lost 0 bases, J lost 4 bases, and 4 bases stayed unmatched. CDR3 sequence reads: CASSLGTSGRQYEQYF. The CDR3 DNA reads TGCGCCAGCAGCTTGGGGACTAGCGGGAGACAGTACGAGCAGTACTTC. The full variable domain, with the rest looked up from reference TRBV5-1 and TRBJ2-7, is KAGVTQTPRYLIKTRGQQVTLSCSPISGHRSVSWYQQTPGQGLQFLFEYFSETQRNKGNFPGRFSGRQFSNSRSEMNVSTLELGDSALYLCASSLGTSGRQYEQYFGPGTRLTVT.

The sample holds one count of this clone. The chain couples TRBV11-1 to TRBJ2-7; TRBD1 matches at 9 bases. The CDR3 has 16 residues. The trim removed 1 base at V and 2 bases at J, leaving 6 bases unmatched. Per germline, CDR1 SGHAT and CDR2 FQDESV (reference sequence). For the CDR3, the DNA is TGTGCCAGCAGCTTAGGGACAGGGGTAAGGGCCTACGAGCAGTACTTC. It codes for CASSLGTGVRAYEQYF.

V gene TRBV11-2 combines with J gene TRBJ1-1; D gene unclear. The CDR3 contains 14 residues. Trimming pared 5 bases from V and 5 bases from J, leaving 15 bases between. The germline gives CDR1 SGHAT, CDR2 FQNNGV. The CDR3 region is CASSQISFGTEAFF. Written as DNA, the CDR3 is TGTGCCAGCAGCCAGATATCCTTCGGGACTGAAGCTTTCTTT.

The chain employs TRBV10-2 and TRBJ2-7, with D unclear. CDR1 is WSHSY, CDR2 SAAADI, per germline. The V gene lost 6 bases and the J gene lost 2 bases, with 11 bases spanning the gap. The CDR3 extends over 13 amino acids. Here the CDR3 DNA reads TGCGCCAGCAGCGAGCAGGCTCCCTACGAGCAGTACTTC. Its translation: CASSEQAPYEQYF.

V is TRBV27 and J is TRBJ2-7; D might be TRBD1 (5 bases). V lost 6 bases and J lost 0, with 9 bases in between. Germline V lookup: CDR1 MNHEY, CDR2 SMNVEV (reference sequence). The CDR3 runs to 13 residues. CDR3: CASSWGDSYEQYF. Written as DNA, the CDR3 is TGTGCCAGCAGCTGGGGCGACTCCTACGAGCAGTACTTC.

The chain uses TRBV10-3 and TRBJ2-5, with 12 bases matching TRBD2. This CDR3 contains 15 residues. Losses at the gene ends were 10 bases for V and 5 bases for J; bases not matched to a gene: 11. Germline-derived CDR1 and CDR2 are ENHRY and SYGVKD. The chain's CDR3 is CATREASGGEETQYF. As DNA, the CDR3 is TGTGCCACCAGGGAGGCTAGCGGGGGGGAGGAGACCCAGTACTTC.

V gene TRBV28 combines with J gene TRBJ1-5; TRBD1 matches at 7 bases. The CDR3 totals 18 residues. Trimming took 3 bases from V and 0 from J; bases not matched to a gene: 11. Germline assignment: CDR1 MDHEN and CDR2 SYDVKM. CDR3 nucleotides: TGTGCCAGCAGTTTCGGTCTCTTCAGGGGGATTAGCAATCAGCCCCAGCATTTT. Protein product: CASSFGLFRGISNQPQHF. Variable domain in full (rest from reference TRBV28 and TRBJ1-5): DVKVTQSSRYLVKRTGEKVFLECVQDMDHENMFWYRQDPGLGLRLIYFSYDVKMKEKGDIPEGYSVSREKKERFSLILESASTNQTSMYLCASSFGLFRGISNQPQHFGDGTRLSIL.

This chain links TRBV7-8 with TRBJ2-7; possibly TRBD2 for D (6 bases). CDR3 length equals 15 residues. CDR1 and CDR2 from the germline V gene are SGHVS and FQNEAQ. Trimming shortened V by 2 bases and J by 3 bases, and 14 bases separated the two germline ends. The CDR3 nucleotides are TGTGCCAGCAGCTTATACAAGGCTAGCGACTACGAGCAGTACTTC. It encodes CASSLYKASDYEQYF.

The chain joins TRBV10-2 to TRBJ2-3; D is possibly TRBD2 (5 bases). CDR1 is WSHSY and CDR2 is SAAADI in the germline V gene. The CDR3 has 17 residues. V lost 3 bases and J 1 base, leaving 17 bases between the germline ends. This chain's CDR3 is CASSDRGRGFRTDTQYF. CDR3 coding DNA: TGCGCCAGCAGTGACCGAGGGAGAGGTTTTCGCACAGATACGCAGTATTTT.

This chain connects TRBV19 to TRBJ2-1, with 11 bases fitting TRBD2. The CDR3 is made up of 13 amino acids. The germline CDR1 and CDR2 sequences are LNHDA and SQIVND (reference sequence). V lost 9 bases and J lost 7; bases outside the gene matches: 5. In DNA, the CDR3 is TGTGCCAGCGCGGGACTAGCGGAAAATGAGCAGTTCTTC. This translates into CASAGLAENEQFF.